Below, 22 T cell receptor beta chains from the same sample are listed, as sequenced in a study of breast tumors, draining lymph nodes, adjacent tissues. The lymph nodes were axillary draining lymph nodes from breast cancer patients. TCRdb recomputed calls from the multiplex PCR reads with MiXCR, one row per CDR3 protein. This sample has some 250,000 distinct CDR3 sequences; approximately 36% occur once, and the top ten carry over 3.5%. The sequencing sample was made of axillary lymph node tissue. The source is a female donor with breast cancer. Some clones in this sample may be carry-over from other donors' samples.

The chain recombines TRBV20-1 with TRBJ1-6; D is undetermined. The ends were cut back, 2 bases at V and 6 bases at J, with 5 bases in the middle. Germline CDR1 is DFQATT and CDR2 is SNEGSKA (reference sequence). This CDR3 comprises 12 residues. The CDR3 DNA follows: TGCAGTGCTAGAAAGGGTAATTCACCCCTCCACTTT. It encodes CSARKGNSPLHF.

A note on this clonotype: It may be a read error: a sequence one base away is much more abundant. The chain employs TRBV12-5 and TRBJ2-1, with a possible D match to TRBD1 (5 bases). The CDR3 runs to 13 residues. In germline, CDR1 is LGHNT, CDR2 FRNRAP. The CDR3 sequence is CASSTVQGSEQFF. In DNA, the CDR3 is TGCGCCAGCAGCACGGTCCAGGGTAGTGAGCAGTTCTTC.

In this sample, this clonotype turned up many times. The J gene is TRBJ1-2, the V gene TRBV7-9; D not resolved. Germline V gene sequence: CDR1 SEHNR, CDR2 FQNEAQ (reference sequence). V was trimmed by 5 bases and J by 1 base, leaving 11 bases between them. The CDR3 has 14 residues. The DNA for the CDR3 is TGTGCCAGCAGCCAACGGGCGGATAACTATGGCTACACCTTC. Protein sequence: CASSQRADNYGYTF. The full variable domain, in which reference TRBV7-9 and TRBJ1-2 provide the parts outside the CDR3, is DTGVSQNPRHKITKRGQNVTFRCDPISEHNRLYWYRQTLGQGPEFLTYFQNEAQLEKSRLLSDRFSAERPKGSFSTLEIQRTEQGDSAMYLCASSQRADNYGYTFGSGTRLTVV.

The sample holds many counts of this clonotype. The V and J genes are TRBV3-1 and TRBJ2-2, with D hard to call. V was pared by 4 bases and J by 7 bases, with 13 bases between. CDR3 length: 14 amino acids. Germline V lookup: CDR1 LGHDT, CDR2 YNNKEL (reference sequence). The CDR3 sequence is CASSPVKNGGELFF. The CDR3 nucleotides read TGTGCCAGCAGCCCCGTCAAGAACGGCGGGGAGCTGTTTTTT.

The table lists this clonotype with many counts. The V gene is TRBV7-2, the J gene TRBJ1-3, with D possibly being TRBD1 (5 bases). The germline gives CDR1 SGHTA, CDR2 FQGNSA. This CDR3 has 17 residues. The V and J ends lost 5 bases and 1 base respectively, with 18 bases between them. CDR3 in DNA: TGTGCCAGCAGCCCGAGGGACCGCTCCTGGTCTGGAAACACCATATATTTT. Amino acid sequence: CASSPRDRSWSGNTIYF. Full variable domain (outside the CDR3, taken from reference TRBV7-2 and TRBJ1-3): GAGVSQSPSNKVTEKGKDVELRCDPISGHTALYWYRQSLGQGLEFLIYFQGNSAPDKSGLPSDRFSAERTGGSVSTLTIQRTQQEDSAVYLCASSPRDRSWSGNTIYFGEGSWLTVV.

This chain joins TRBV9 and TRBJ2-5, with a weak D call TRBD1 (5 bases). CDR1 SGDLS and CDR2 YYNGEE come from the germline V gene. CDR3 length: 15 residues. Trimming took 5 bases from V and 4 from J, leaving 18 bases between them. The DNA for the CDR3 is TGTGCCAGCAGTGCTTTCCCAGGGCGAGGAGAGACCCAGTACTTC. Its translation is CASSAFPGRGETQYF. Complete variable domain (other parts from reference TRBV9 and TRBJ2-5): DSGVTQTPKHLITATGQRVTLRCSPRSGDLSVYWYQQSLDQGLQFLIQYYNGEERAKGNILERFSAQQFPDLHSELNLSSLELGDSALYFCASSAFPGRGETQYFGPGTRLLVL.

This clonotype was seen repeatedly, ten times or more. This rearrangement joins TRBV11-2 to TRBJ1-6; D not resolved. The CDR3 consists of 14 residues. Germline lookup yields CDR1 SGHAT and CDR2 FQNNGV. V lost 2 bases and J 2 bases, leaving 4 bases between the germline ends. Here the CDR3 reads CASSLLPYNSPLHF. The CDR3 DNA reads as TGTGCCAGCAGCTTATTGCCCTATAATTCACCCCTCCACTTT.

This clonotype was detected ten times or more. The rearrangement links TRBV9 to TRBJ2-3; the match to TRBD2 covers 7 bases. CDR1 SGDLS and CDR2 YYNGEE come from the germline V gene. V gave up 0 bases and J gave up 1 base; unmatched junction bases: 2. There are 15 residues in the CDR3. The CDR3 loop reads CASSVDAGGTDTQYF. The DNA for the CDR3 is TGTGCCAGCAGCGTAGATGCGGGAGGCACAGATACGCAGTATTTT.

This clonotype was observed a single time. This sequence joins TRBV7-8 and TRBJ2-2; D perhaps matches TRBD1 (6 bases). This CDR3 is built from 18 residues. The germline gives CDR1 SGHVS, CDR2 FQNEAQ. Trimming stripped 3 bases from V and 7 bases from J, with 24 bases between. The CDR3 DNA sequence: TGTGCCAGCAGCTTTCACCCTCTTGGGGGACATTCTCTCGGGGAGCTGTTTTTT. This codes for CASSFHPLGGHSLGELFF. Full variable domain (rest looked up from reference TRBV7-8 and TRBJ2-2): GAGVSQSPRYKVAKRGQDVALRCDPISGHVSLFWYQQALGQGPEFLTYFQNEAQLDKSGLPSDRFFAERPEGSVSTLKIQRTQQEDSAVYLCASSFHPLGGHSLGELFFGEGSRLTVL.

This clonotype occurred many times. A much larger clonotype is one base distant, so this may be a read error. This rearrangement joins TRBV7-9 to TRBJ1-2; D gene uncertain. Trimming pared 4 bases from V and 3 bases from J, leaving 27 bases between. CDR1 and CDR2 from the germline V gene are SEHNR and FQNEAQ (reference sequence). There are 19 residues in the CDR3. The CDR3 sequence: CASSSFLRANRRAHYGYTF. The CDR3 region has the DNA TGTGCCAGCAGCTCGTTTCTTAGGGCCAATCGTAGGGCTCACTATGGCTACACCTTC.

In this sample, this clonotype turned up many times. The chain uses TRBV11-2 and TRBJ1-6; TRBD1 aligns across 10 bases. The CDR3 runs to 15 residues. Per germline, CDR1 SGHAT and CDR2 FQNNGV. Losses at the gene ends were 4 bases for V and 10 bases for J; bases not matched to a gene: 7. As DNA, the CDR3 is TGTGCCAGCAGCTCCCGACAGGGGGCTAAATCACCCCTCCACTTT. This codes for CASSSRQGAKSPLHF.

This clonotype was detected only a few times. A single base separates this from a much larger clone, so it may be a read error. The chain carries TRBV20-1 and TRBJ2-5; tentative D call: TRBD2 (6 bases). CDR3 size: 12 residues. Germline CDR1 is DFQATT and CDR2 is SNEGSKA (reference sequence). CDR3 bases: TGCAGTGCTACGACCAACCGGGAGACCCCGTACTTC. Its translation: CSATTNRETPYF.

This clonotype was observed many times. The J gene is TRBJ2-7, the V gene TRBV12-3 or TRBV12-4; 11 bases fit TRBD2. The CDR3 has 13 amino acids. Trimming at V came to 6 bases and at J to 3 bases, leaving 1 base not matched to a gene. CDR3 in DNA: TGTGCCAGCAGCGGGACTAGCGGCTACGAGCAGTACTTC. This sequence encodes CASSGTSGYEQYF.

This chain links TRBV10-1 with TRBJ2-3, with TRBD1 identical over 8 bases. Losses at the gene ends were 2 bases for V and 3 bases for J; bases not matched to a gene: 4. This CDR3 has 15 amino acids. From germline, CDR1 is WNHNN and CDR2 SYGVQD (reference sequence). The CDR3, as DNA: TGCGCCAGCAGTGAGGACAGGGGTAGGACAGATACGCAGTATTTT. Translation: CASSEDRGRTDTQYF.

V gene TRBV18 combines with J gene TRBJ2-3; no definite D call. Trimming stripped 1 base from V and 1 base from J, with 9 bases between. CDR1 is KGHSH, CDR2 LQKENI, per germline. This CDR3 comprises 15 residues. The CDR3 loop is CASSPLGEGTDTQYF. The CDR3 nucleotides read TGTGCCAGCTCACCACTTGGGGAAGGCACAGATACGCAGTATTTT.

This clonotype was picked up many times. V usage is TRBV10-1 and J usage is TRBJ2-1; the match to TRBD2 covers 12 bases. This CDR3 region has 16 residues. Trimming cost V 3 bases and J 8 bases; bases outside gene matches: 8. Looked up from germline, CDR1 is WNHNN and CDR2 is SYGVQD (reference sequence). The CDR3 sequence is CASSEGTSGRRDEQFF. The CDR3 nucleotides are TGCGCCAGCAGTGAAGGAACTAGCGGGAGGCGAGATGAGCAGTTCTTC.

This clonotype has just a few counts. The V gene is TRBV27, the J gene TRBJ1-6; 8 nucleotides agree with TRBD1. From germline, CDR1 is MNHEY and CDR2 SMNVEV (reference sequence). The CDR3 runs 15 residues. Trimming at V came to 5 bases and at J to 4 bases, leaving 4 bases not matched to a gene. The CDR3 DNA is TGTGCCAGCAGTATAGACAGGGGATATAATTCACCCCTCCACTTT. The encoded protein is CASSIDRGYNSPLHF.

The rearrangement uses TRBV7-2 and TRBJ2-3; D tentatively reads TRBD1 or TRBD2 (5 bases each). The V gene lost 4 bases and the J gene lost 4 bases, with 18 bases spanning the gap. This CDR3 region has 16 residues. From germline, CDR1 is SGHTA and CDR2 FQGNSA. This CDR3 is CASSSPGRYPPDTQYF. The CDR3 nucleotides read TGTGCCAGCAGCTCACCGGGACGGTATCCCCCAGATACGCAGTATTTT.

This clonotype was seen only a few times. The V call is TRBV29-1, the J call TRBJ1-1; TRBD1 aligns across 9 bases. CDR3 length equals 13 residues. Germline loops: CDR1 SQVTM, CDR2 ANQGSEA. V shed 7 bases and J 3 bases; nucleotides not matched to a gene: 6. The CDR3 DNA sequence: TGCAGCGCCGTAAGACAGGGGGACACTGAAGCTTTCTTT. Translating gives CSAVRQGDTEAFF.

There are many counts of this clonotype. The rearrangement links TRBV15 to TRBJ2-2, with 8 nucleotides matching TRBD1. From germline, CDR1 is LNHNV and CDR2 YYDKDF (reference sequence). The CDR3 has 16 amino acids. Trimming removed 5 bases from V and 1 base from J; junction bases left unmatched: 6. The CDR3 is CATSGWTGLNTGELFF. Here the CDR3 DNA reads TGTGCCACCAGCGGCTGGACAGGGTTGAACACCGGGGAGCTGTTTTTT. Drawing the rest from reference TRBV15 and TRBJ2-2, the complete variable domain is DAMVIQNPRYQVTQFGKPVTLSCSQTLNHNVMYWYQQKSSQAPKLLFHYYDKDFNNEADTPDNFQSRRPNTSFCFLDIRSPGLGDTAMYLCATSGWTGLNTGELFFGEGSRLTVL.

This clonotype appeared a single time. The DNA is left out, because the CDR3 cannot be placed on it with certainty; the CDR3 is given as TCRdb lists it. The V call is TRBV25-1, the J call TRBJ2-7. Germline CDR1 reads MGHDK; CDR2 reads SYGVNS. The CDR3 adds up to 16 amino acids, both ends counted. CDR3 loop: CACSARERTGAHEQYF.

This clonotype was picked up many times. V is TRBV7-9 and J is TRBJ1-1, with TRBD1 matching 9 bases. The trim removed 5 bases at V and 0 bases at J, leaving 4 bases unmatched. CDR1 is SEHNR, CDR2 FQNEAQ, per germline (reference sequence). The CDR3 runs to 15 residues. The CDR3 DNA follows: TGTGCCAGCAGCCTACGGACAGGGGTGAACACTGAAGCTTTCTTT. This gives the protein CASSLRTGVNTEAFF. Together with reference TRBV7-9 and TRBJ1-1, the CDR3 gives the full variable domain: DTGVSQNPRHKITKRGQNVTFRCDPISEHNRLYWYRQTLGQGPEFLTYFQNEAQLEKSRLLSDRFSAERPKGSFSTLEIQRTEQGDSAMYLCASSLRTGVNTEAFFGQGTRLTVV.